This passage covers 21 T cell receptor beta chains from one sample sequenced in a study of T cell responses to AZD1222 COVID-19 vaccine. Method: immunoSEQ multiplex PCR; TCRdb's copy keeps in-frame clones and lacks some. The table has roughly 190,000 clones, about 92% seen once. The sequencing here drew on peripheral blood, taken on day 0 of AZD1222 vaccination. The receptor source for this set is an adult in good health.

This rearrangement joins TRBV6-5 to TRBJ1-1; 9 bases match TRBD1. Germline V gene data show CDR1 as MNHEY and CDR2 as SVGAGI. Trimming took 7 bases from V and 3 from J; bases not matched to a gene: 6. This CDR3 comprises 14 residues. This CDR3 reads CASNIQGADTEAFF. DNA of the CDR3: TGTGCCAGCAACATACAGGGGGCAGACACTGAAGCTTTCTTT.

The V call is TRBV5-4, the J call TRBJ2-5, with TRBD2 identical over 11 bases. Germline lookup yields CDR1 SGHNT and CDR2 YYREEE (reference sequence). The CDR3 loop spans 17 amino acids. The trim removed 0 bases at V and 4 bases at J, leaving 8 bases unmatched. CDR3 loop: CASSLASGRNRRETQYF. CDR3 sequence (DNA): TGTGCCAGCAGCTTGGCTAGCGGGAGGAATAGGAGAGAGACCCAGTACTTC. The full variable domain, rest sourced from reference TRBV5-4 and TRBJ2-5, is ETGVTQSPTHLIKTRGQQVTLRCSSQSGHNTVSWYQQALGQGPQFIFQYYREEENGRGNFPPRFSGLQFPNYSSELNVNALELDDSALYLCASSLASGRNRRETQYFGPGTRLLVL.

The DNA of the CDR3 is TGCGCCAGCAGCCCGGAACCATCTTGGCAGTATTTT. Protein product: CASSPEPSWQYF. The rearrangement links TRBV5-1 to TRBJ2-3; D uncertain. Germline lookup yields CDR1 SGHRS and CDR2 YFSETQ. The V gene lost 4 bases and the J gene lost 11 bases, with 14 bases spanning the gap. The CDR3 has 12 amino acids.

The CDR3 protein is CASRGRGRTGELFF. In DNA, the CDR3 is TGTGCCAGCAGGGGCAGGGGGCGGACCGGGGAGCTGTTTTTT. This chain uses TRBV6-5 with TRBJ2-2; 8 bases are shared with TRBD1. CDR1 is MNHEY, CDR2 SVGAGI, per germline. Trimming removed 6 bases from V and 5 bases from J; junction bases left unmatched: 5. The CDR3 runs 14 residues.

This chain links TRBV6-4 with TRBJ2-7, with D unclear. The germline V and J ends were trimmed by 9 bases and 0 bases, with 6 bases remaining between them. Germline-derived CDR1 and CDR2 are MRHNA and SNTAGT. The CDR3 runs to 11 residues. The CDR3 loop is CASGDSYEQYF. The CDR3 coding sequence is TGTGCCAGTGGGGACTCCTACGAGCAGTACTTC.

This chain uses TRBV5-3 with TRBJ2-7; the D call may be TRBD1 or TRBD2 (5 bases each). TRBV5-3 counts as an open reading frame of uncertain function. The CDR3 runs to 14 residues. V lost 6 bases to trimming and J lost 6 bases, with 19 bases between them. CDR3 bases: TGTGCCAGAACCACAAACCGGGGCAGTTGCGAGCAGTACTTC. This encodes CARTTNRGSCEQYF.

V is TRBV6-4 and J is TRBJ1-5; D is unclear. Germline assignment: CDR1 MRHNA and CDR2 SNTAGT. Trimming removed 3 bases at V and 6 bases at J, with 12 bases between. This CDR3 is 14 amino acids long. This CDR3 is CASSEGPGGQPQHF. As DNA, the CDR3 is TGTGCCAGCAGTGAAGGGCCAGGAGGTCAGCCCCAGCATTTT.

The chain joins TRBV6-7 to TRBJ2-1; 8 positions match TRBD2. TRBV6-7 is noted as an ORF with a role that remains uncertain. CDR3 size: 18 residues. V trimming: 0 bases; J trimming: 4 bases; junction bases outside the gene matches: 11. The CDR3 sequence is CASSYSTGGPSGYNEQFF. The CDR3 nucleotides are TGTGCCAGCAGTTACTCGACGGGAGGGCCCTCGGGATACAATGAGCAGTTCTTC.

The rearrangement links TRBV28 to TRBJ1-2; TRBD1 might be the D (6 bases). Looked up from germline, CDR1 is MDHEN and CDR2 is SYDVKM. CDR3 length: 12 residues. Trimming cost V 7 bases and J 4 bases, with 10 bases left between them. The CDR3 DNA is TGTGCCAGCATCGGGGACACCTATGGCTACACCTTC. This encodes CASIGDTYGYTF.

This clone has more than one count but fewer than ten. The chain is built from TRBV4-2 and TRBJ2-7, with D possibly TRBD2 on 5 matching bases. V gave up 0 bases and J gave up 6 bases, with 15 bases separating them. Germline CDR1 is LGHNA and CDR2 is YNFKEQ. The CDR3 is 15 residues long. The CDR3 nucleotides read TGTGCCAGCAGCCAAGATGGGCAACTAGTTCCCGAGCAGTACTTC. It specifies CASSQDGQLVPEQYF.

The rearrangement joins TRBV7-9 to TRBJ2-3, with TRBD1 matching over 7 bases. Germline CDR1 is SEHNR and CDR2 is FQNEAQ (reference sequence). The trim removed 1 base at V and 3 bases at J, leaving 7 bases unmatched. The CDR3 extends over 16 amino acids. The CDR3 region is CASSLGQGWRTDTQYF. DNA of the CDR3: TGTGCCAGCAGCTTAGGACAGGGATGGCGAACAGATACGCAGTATTTT.

This rearrangement joins TRBV5-4 to TRBJ2-2; D remains unclear. Germline V gene data show CDR1 as SGHNT and CDR2 as YYREEE (reference sequence). The CDR3 is made up of 15 amino acids. The V end was cut by 4 bases, the J end by 3 bases, with 13 bases between. This CDR3 is CASSPRAVHTGELFF. The CDR3 DNA reads TGTGCCAGCAGCCCCCGGGCGGTACACACCGGGGAGCTGTTTTTT.

This clone has only one observation. V usage is TRBV7-9 and J usage is TRBJ1-2, with no clear D. Trimming took off 1 base at V and 8 bases at J, with 14 bases between the two ends. The V gene's germline CDR1 is SEHNR and CDR2 FQNEAQ (reference sequence). The CDR3 is made up of 14 amino acids. The DNA of the CDR3 is TGTGCCAGCAGCTTAGAGGCGGTGAGCAAGGGCTACACCTTC. It translates to CASSLEAVSKGYTF.

This clone has just one count. The gene calls are TRBV18 and TRBJ1-6, with D possibly TRBD1 on 6 matching bases. The CDR3 has 16 residues. V was shortened by 4 bases and J by 5 bases, with 15 bases between the two germline ends. In germline, CDR1 is KGHSH, CDR2 LQKENI. CDR3 region: CASSLSGTPNNSPLHF. CDR3 in DNA: TGTGCCAGCTCACTTTCCGGGACACCTAATAATTCACCCCTCCACTTT.

This chain links TRBV30 with TRBJ1-3, with 10 bases fitting TRBD1. CDR3 length: 13 amino acids. The germline gives CDR1 GTSNPN, CDR2 SVGIG (reference sequence). The junction had 3 bases not matched to a gene; V was cut back by 7 bases and J by 3 bases. The CDR3 sequence: CASTGGLGNTIYF. The CDR3 DNA reads as TGTGCCTCGACAGGGGGCCTTGGAAACACCATATATTTT.

This sequence joins TRBV7-2 and TRBJ1-2; D unclear. CDR1 and CDR2 from the germline V gene are SGHTA and FQGNSA. Trimming cost V 5 bases and J 2 bases, with 12 bases left between them. This CDR3 is built from 14 residues. CDR3 amino acids: CASSLPDLNYGYTF. CDR3 in DNA: TGTGCCAGCAGCCTCCCGGACTTGAACTATGGCTACACCTTC.

The rearrangement uses TRBV29-1 and TRBJ1-1; TRBD1 is a possible D gene (5 bases). CDR1 SQVTM and CDR2 ANQGSEA come from the germline V gene. Trimming shortened V by 4 bases and J by 10 bases, and 19 bases separated the two germline ends. CDR3 length: 13 amino acids. As DNA, the CDR3 is TGCAGCGTTGTCGGGGGTCTTCTTAGGGTAGCTTTCTTT. It is translated as CSVVGGLLRVAFF.

The chain has TRBV29-1 and TRBJ1-1; 11 bases agree with TRBD1. The CDR3 has 16 amino acids. Losses at the gene ends were 1 base for V and 0 bases for J; bases not matched to a gene: 4. Germline V lookup: CDR1 SQVTM, CDR2 ANQGSEA. The CDR3 sequence is CSVEVRTGGLNTEAFF. The CDR3 nucleotides read TGCAGCGTTGAAGTGCGGACAGGGGGCCTGAACACTGAAGCTTTCTTT.

This rearrangement joins TRBV6-5 to TRBJ1-2; D uncertain. V lost 5 bases and J 4 bases, leaving 14 bases between the germline ends. CDR1 is MNHEY and CDR2 is SVGAGI in the germline V gene. The CDR3 is made up of 14 amino acids. CDR3: CASSMGPTLYGYTF. In nucleotides, the CDR3 is TGTGCCAGCAGTATGGGCCCCACCCTCTATGGCTACACCTTC.

J is TRBJ2-7 and V is TRBV19, with 7 bases aligning to TRBD2. The CDR3 is 14 residues long. V lost 7 bases to trimming and J lost 4 bases; unmatched junction nucleotides: 10. The germline V gene has CDR1 LNHDA and CDR2 SQIVND (reference sequence). In DNA form, the CDR3 reads TGTGCCAGTACCCCACCGGGACTAAATTACGAGCAGTACTTC. Its protein product is CASTPPGLNYEQYF. Full variable domain (outside the CDR3, taken from reference TRBV19 and TRBJ2-7): DGGITQSPKYLFRKEGQNVTLSCEQNLNHDAMYWYRQDPGQGLRLIYYSQIVNDFQKGDIAEGYSVSREKKESFPLTVTSAQKNPTAFYLCASTPPGLNYEQYFGPGTRLTVT.

The chain has TRBV19 and TRBJ2-7; 11 bases line up with TRBD1. The CDR3 runs 14 residues. Germline loops: CDR1 LNHDA, CDR2 SQIVND (reference sequence). With V trimmed by 5 bases and J by 5 bases, 5 bases remained unmatched. This CDR3 is CASSWGQGGNEQYF. The CDR3 nucleotides read TGTGCCAGTAGTTGGGGACAGGGGGGCAACGAGCAGTACTTC.